A single sample gave rise to the 28 T cell receptor beta chains below, sequenced in a study of blood T cell repertoires in COVID-19. Using immunoSEQ multiplex PCR, the repertoire was profiled, and TCRdb retains in-frame clones only, with some absent. The table has 250,000 or so clones, approximately 90% seen once. The sample was PBMCs or T cells enriched from blood (not recorded which). These receptors were taken from a man aged 35-49 years who had been exposed to COVID-19.

The CDR3 DNA is TGTGCCAGCAGTGAGGTAGCGGGAGTCATCGAGCAGTACTTC. Translated: CASSEVAGVIEQYF. V gene TRBV6-1 combines with J gene TRBJ2-7; 9 positions agree with TRBD2. The V gene end was trimmed by 3 bases and the J gene end by 6 bases; junction bases not matched to a gene: 6. CDR3 length equals 14 residues. The germline V gene encodes CDR1 MNHNS and CDR2 SASEGT.

V usage is TRBV7-2 and J usage is TRBJ2-5; 7 bases agree with TRBD1. The V gene's germline CDR1 is SGHTA and CDR2 FQGNSA. J was trimmed by 2 bases and V by 5 bases; bases with no gene match: 5. The CDR3 runs 14 residues. DNA of the CDR3: TGTGCCAGCAGCCGGGACAGACGACAAGAGACCCAGTACTTC. Its protein product is CASSRDRRQETQYF.

This clone was observed a single time. The genes are TRBV9 and TRBJ2-2, with 10 bases fitting TRBD2. V dropped 0 bases and J dropped 4; count of bases not matched to a gene: 12. This CDR3 is 19 amino acids long. CDR1 and CDR2 from the germline V gene are SGDLS and YYNGEE. CDR3 residues: CASSVVLGEASGSTGELFF. CDR3 sequence (DNA): TGTGCCAGCAGCGTAGTTCTTGGTGAGGCTAGCGGGAGCACCGGGGAGCTGTTTTTT.

This clone appeared a few times. Other DNA variants within this sample encode the same CDR3. The rearrangement uses TRBV3-1 (or the pseudogene TRBV3-2) and TRBJ2-1; D remains unclear. The germline V gene has CDR1 LGHDT and CDR2 YNNKEL (reference sequence). V was shortened by 0 bases and J by 3 bases, with 6 bases between the two germline ends. The CDR3 extends over 14 amino acids. The CDR3 spells CASSQELSYNEQFF. CDR3 DNA: TGTGCCAGCAGCCAAGAGCTCAGCTACAATGAGCAGTTCTTC.

The chain links TRBV27 to TRBJ2-7; a possible D gene is TRBD2 (6 bases). CDR3 length equals 13 residues. Deletions cut 2 bases from V and 6 bases from J, with 11 bases between. Germline V gene data show CDR1 as MNHEY and CDR2 as SMNVEV (reference sequence). CDR3 residues: CASSLIPSVEQYF. The DNA of the CDR3 is TGTGCCAGCAGTTTAATTCCTAGCGTCGAGCAGTACTTC.

V and J are TRBV5-1 and TRBJ2-2, with TRBD2 matching over 9 bases. This CDR3 has 16 amino acids. The trim removed 5 bases at V and 4 bases at J, leaving 9 bases unmatched. The germline CDR1 and CDR2 sequences are SGHRS and YFSETQ. The CDR3 protein is CASSRQREVITGELFF. CDR3 coding DNA: TGCGCCAGCAGTCGTCAGCGGGAGGTAATCACCGGGGAGCTGTTTTTT.

V is TRBV24-1 and J is TRBJ2-5; TRBD2 matches 11 bases. In germline, CDR1 is KGHDR, CDR2 SFDVKD. The J segment lost 1 base and the V segment lost 4 bases, leaving 7 bases of the junction unmatched. This CDR3 has 17 residues. The CDR3 loop is CATSDPTSGDLQETQYF. DNA for the CDR3: TGTGCCACCAGTGACCCGACTAGCGGGGACCTCCAAGAGACCCAGTACTTC.

CDR3 sequence (DNA): TGTGCCAGCAGTCCCAGGGAATCCTACGAGCAGTACTTC. This encodes CASSPRESYEQYF. The gene calls are TRBV6-5 and TRBJ2-7; TRBD1 might be the D (5 bases). The CDR3 is 13 residues long. V lost 5 bases to trimming and J lost 1 base, with 9 bases between them. Germline values: CDR1 MNHEY, CDR2 SVGAGI.

This chain uses TRBV6-4 with TRBJ2-1, with D maybe TRBD2 (5 bases). Germline V CDR1 and CDR2: MRHNA, SNTAGT. This CDR3 is built from 17 residues. Trimming took 2 bases from V and 0 from J, leaving 14 bases between them. CDR3 loop: CASSDTHSGSSYNEQFF. The CDR3 nucleotides read TGTGCCAGCAGTGACACCCACTCGGGGAGCTCCTACAATGAGCAGTTCTTC.

This clone turned up a few times. The genes are TRBV18 and TRBJ1-6; D remains ambiguous. V dropped 5 bases and J dropped 3 bases, with 11 bases sitting between them. Germline lookup yields CDR1 KGHSH and CDR2 LQKENI. This CDR3 has 15 amino acids. CDR3 residues: CASSSTPLYNSPLHF. CDR3 in DNA: TGTGCCAGCTCATCGACACCCCTCTATAATTCACCCCTCCACTTT.

This clone has just one count. V usage is TRBV7-9 and J usage is TRBJ2-2; 11 bases fit TRBD2. Germline CDR1 is SEHNR and CDR2 is FQNEAQ (reference sequence). J gave up 4 bases and V 2 bases, and 6 bases lay outside the gene matches. This CDR3 spans 17 amino acids. The CDR3 DNA is TGTGCCAGCAGCTTAATAGGACTAGCGGGCTTCACCGGGGAGCTGTTTTTT. Translation: CASSLIGLAGFTGELFF.

The chain has TRBV6-1 and TRBJ2-7, with 8 bases identical to TRBD1. V shed 3 bases, J shed 4 bases, and the junction held 11 bases outside the gene matches. Germline V gene lookup returns CDR1 MNHNS and CDR2 SASEGT. The CDR3 sequence is 16 residues long. The CDR3 region is CASSDPLDRVGYEQYF. DNA of the CDR3: TGTGCCAGCAGTGACCCCCTGGACAGGGTGGGGTACGAGCAGTACTTC.

The genes are TRBV7-2 and TRBJ2-1; 8 bases map to TRBD2. The CDR3 has 14 amino acids. In germline, CDR1 is SGHTA, CDR2 FQGNSA. J was trimmed by 5 bases and V by 6 bases; bases with no gene match: 6. The CDR3 nucleotides are TGTGCCAGCAGTTCTAGCGGGCACAACAATGAGCAGTTCTTC. Amino acid sequence: CASSSSGHNNEQFF.

The J gene is TRBJ1-2, the V gene TRBV12-3 or TRBV12-4; D remains unclear. The CDR3 runs to 12 residues. Trimming left V 5 bases short and J 8 bases short, with 12 bases between. The CDR3 reads CASSLYSGGYTF. The CDR3 nucleotides read TGTGCCAGCAGTCTATACAGCGGGGGCTACACCTTC.

This chain uses TRBV6-4 with TRBJ2-1; 9 bases match TRBD1. The CDR3 is 15 amino acids. V was pared by 10 bases and J by 8 bases, with 15 bases of the junction left unmatched. From germline, CDR1 is MRHNA and CDR2 SNTAGT. CDR3 sequence: CATALTGTGWDEQFF. The CDR3 nucleotides read TGTGCCACCGCCCTTACCGGGACAGGGTGGGATGAGCAGTTCTTC.

The chain has TRBV7-9 and TRBJ1-6; possibly TRBD1 for D (5 bases). The length of the CDR3 is 14 residues. Germline values: CDR1 SEHNR, CDR2 FQNEAQ (reference sequence). V gave up 4 bases and J gave up 7 bases, with 11 bases separating them. In nucleotides, the CDR3 is TGTGCCAGCAGCTACGGACACTCAAATTCACCCCTCCACTTT. Translated, it gives CASSYGHSNSPLHF. Complete variable domain (other parts from reference TRBV7-9 and TRBJ1-6): DTGVSQNPRHKITKRGQNVTFRCDPISEHNRLYWYRQTLGQGPEFLTYFQNEAQLEKSRLLSDRFSAERPKGSFSTLEIQRTEQGDSAMYLCASSYGHSNSPLHFGNGTRLTVT.

The chain has TRBV11-2 and TRBJ1-1, with a tentative D call TRBD1 (5 bases). V shed 2 bases and J shed 7 bases, with 11 bases lying between them. The CDR3 length is 13 residues. CDR1 is SGHAT, CDR2 FQNNGV, per germline. CDR3: CASSLSDRYEAFF. The CDR3 region has the DNA TGTGCCAGCAGCTTATCAGACAGATATGAAGCTTTCTTT.

This chain joins TRBV5-6 and TRBJ1-5, with TRBD1 matching 7 bases. V was pared by 4 bases and J by 3 bases, with 4 bases of the junction left unmatched. Germline V gene sequence: CDR1 SGHDT, CDR2 YYEEEE. This CDR3 has 14 residues. The CDR3 reads CASSAGQANQPQHF. The DNA of the CDR3 is TGTGCCAGCAGCGCCGGACAGGCCAATCAGCCCCAGCATTTT.

CDR3 DNA sequence: TGTGCCAGCAGTTTAGCCCCAGGGGCAGTTAGCAATCAGCCCCAGCATTTT. Translation: CASSLAPGAVSNQPQHF. J is TRBJ1-5 and V is TRBV28; perhaps TRBD1 as D (6 bases). CDR3 size: 17 residues. V lost 2 bases, J lost 0 bases, and 14 bases lay in between. Germline values: CDR1 MDHEN, CDR2 SYDVKM.

V gene TRBV9 combines with J gene TRBJ2-7; tentative D call: TRBD2 (6 bases). The CDR3 length is 14 residues. V lost 0 bases to trimming and J lost 3 bases, with 10 bases between them. Germline V gene lookup returns CDR1 SGDLS and CDR2 YYNGEE. The CDR3 DNA sequence: TGTGCCAGCAGCGTAGCTCAGGAGGGCTACGAGCAGTACTTC. Translating it yields CASSVAQEGYEQYF.

The J gene is TRBJ1-1, the V gene TRBV10-3; 9 bases are shared with TRBD1. Looked up from germline, CDR1 is ENHRY and CDR2 is SYGVKD. The CDR3 is 17 amino acids. Losses at the gene ends were 3 bases for V and 4 bases for J; bases not matched to a gene: 12. The CDR3 DNA is TGTGCCATCAGTGACCTTAAACCGGGACAGGGCCCCACTGAAGCTTTCTTT. Translation: CAISDLKPGQGPTEAFF.

In nucleotides, the CDR3 is TGTGCCAGCAGAACCGGGACAACGAACACCGGGGAGCTGTTTTTT. Protein: CASRTGTTNTGELFF. The chain carries TRBV6-5 and TRBJ2-2; a possible D gene is TRBD1 (6 bases). With 6 bases removed from V and 0 bases from J, the gap between germline ends came to 11 bases. The CDR3 sequence is 15 residues long. Germline V gives CDR1 MNHEY, CDR2 SVGAGI.

V is TRBV12-5 and J is TRBJ2-7; TRBD2 agrees at 12 bases. CDR3 length equals 18 residues. Germline V gives CDR1 LGHNT, CDR2 FRNRAP. Germline trimming cut 2 bases from V and 1 base from J; bases unmatched to any gene: 9. As DNA, the CDR3 is TGTGCTAGTGGTTTGCGGCTAGCGGGAGGGCGGAAATCCTACGAGCAGTACTTC. Amino acid sequence: CASGLRLAGGRKSYEQYF. The variable domain in full, completed from reference TRBV12-5 and TRBJ2-7, reads DARVTQTPRHKVTEMGQEVTMRCQPILGHNTVFWYRQTMMQGLELLAYFRNRAPLDDSGMPKDRFSAEMPDATLATLKIQPSEPRDSAVYFCASGLRLAGGRKSYEQYFGPGTRLTVT.

The CDR3 is CASSLVGGEEQYF. CDR3 DNA: TGTGCCAGCAGCTTGGTGGGAGGGGAAGAGCAGTACTTC. The V and J genes are TRBV13 and TRBJ2-7; 7 positions agree with TRBD2. V gave up 3 bases and J gave up 7 bases; unmatched junction bases: 6. The germline CDR1 and CDR2 sequences are PRHDT and FYEKMQ (reference sequence). CDR3 length: 13 amino acids.

A word on this clone: Compared with germline, one end of the junction differs, possibly owing to a read error. The V gene is TRBV28, the J gene TRBJ1-4; weak D call: TRBD1 (6 bases). This CDR3 has 15 residues. CDR1 MDHEN and CDR2 SYDVKM come from the germline V gene. This CDR3 is CASRLQGGQNEKLFF. CDR3 nucleotide sequence: TGTGCCAGCCGTTTACAGGGCGGTCAAAATGAAAAACTGTTTTTT.

The chain uses TRBV4-1 and TRBJ1-2, with 7 nucleotides matching TRBD1. Per the germline V gene, CDR1 is MGHRA and CDR2 is YSYEKL. J was trimmed by 4 bases and V by 0 bases; bases with no gene match: 5. The CDR3 spans 15 residues. The CDR3 DNA reads TGCGCCAGCAGCCAAGACCCCCGGGACAGCTATGGCTACACCTTC. Translated, it gives CASSQDPRDSYGYTF.

This clone is a singleton in its sample. The chain links TRBV7-9 to TRBJ1-1; possibly TRBD1 for D (6 bases). Germline V gives CDR1 SEHNR, CDR2 FQNEAQ (reference sequence). With 6 bases removed from V and 6 bases from J, the gap between germline ends came to 11 bases. The CDR3 is 12 residues long. The CDR3 reads CASRPDSPEAFF. The DNA of the CDR3 is TGTGCCAGCAGACCGGACAGCCCTGAAGCTTTCTTT.

The chain recombines TRBV27 with TRBJ2-2; 8 bases match TRBD1. The CDR3 consists of 14 residues. The V and J ends lost 7 bases and 6 bases, in that order; junction bases with no gene match: 7. CDR1 and CDR2 from the germline V gene are MNHEY and SMNVEV (reference sequence). The CDR3 DNA sequence: TGTGCCAGCACTCAGGGGGCGTCCGCCGGGGAGCTGTTTTTT. Protein sequence: CASTQGASAGELFF.